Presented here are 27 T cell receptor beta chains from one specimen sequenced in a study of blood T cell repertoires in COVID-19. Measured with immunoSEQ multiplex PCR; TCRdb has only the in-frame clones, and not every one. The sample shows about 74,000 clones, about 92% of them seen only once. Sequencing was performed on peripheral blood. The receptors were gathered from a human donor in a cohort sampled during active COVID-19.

In nucleotides, the CDR3 is TGTGCCAGCAGTGAAAAAAAAGCCGGGACAGGGGGGACCGGGGAGCTGTTTTTT. It is translated as CASSEKKAGTGGTGELFF. J is TRBJ2-2 and V is TRBV2; 11 nucleotides align to TRBD1. This CDR3 has 18 residues. V shed 2 bases, J shed 5 bases, and the junction held 10 bases outside the gene matches. CDR1 and CDR2 from the germline V gene are SNHLY and FYNNEI.

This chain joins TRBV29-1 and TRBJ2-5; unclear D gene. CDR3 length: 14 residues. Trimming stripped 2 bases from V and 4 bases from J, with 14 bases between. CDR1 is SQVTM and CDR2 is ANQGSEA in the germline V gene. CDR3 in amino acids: CSVESATMGETQYF. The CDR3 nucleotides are TGCAGCGTTGAATCGGCCACTATGGGAGAGACCCAGTACTTC.

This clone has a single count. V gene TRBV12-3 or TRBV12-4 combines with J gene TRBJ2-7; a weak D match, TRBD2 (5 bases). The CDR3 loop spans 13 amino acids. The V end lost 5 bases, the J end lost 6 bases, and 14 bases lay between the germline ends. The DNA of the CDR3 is TGTGCCAGCAGTCCCTCCACGGAGGCCGAGCAGTACTTC. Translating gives CASSPSTEAEQYF.

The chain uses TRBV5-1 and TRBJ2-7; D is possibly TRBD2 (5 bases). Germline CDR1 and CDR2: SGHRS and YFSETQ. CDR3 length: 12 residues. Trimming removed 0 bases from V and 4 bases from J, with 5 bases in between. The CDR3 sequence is CASSLGEYEQYF. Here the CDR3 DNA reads TGCGCCAGCAGCTTGGGGGAGTACGAGCAGTACTTC.

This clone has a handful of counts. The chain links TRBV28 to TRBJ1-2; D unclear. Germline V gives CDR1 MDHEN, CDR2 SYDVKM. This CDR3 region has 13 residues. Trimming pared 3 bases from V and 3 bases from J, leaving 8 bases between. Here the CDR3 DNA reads TGTGCCAGCAGTTTGAACAGCTACTATGGCTACACCTTC. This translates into CASSLNSYYGYTF.

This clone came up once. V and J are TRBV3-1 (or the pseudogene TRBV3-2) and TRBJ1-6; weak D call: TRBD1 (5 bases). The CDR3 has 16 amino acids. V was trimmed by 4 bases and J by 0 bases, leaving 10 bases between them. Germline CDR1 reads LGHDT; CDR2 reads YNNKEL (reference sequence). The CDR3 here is CASSPDSSSYNSPLHF. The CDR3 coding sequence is TGTGCCAGCAGCCCTGACAGTAGCTCCTATAATTCACCCCTCCACTTT.

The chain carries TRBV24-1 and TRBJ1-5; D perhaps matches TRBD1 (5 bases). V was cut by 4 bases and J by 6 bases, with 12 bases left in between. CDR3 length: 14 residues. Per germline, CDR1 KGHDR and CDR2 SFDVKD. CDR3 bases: TGTGCCACCAGTGAGGGGGGAGGAGGTCAGCCCCAGCATTTT. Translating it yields CATSEGGGGQPQHF.

CDR3 bases: TGTGCCAGCAGCTTAGGCGGGATGACGAATCAGCCCCAGCATTTT. Residues: CASSLGGMTNQPQHF. The chain combines TRBV7-2 with TRBJ1-5; D not resolved. V lost 1 base, J lost 4 bases, and 11 bases lay in between. CDR1 SGHTA and CDR2 FQGNSA come from the germline V gene. The CDR3 consists of 15 residues.

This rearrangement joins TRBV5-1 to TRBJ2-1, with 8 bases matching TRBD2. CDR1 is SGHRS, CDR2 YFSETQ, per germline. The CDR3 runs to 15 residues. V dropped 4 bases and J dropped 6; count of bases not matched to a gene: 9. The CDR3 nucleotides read TGCGCCAGCAGCCTCTTAGCGGGATGGGGCAATGAGCAGTTCTTC. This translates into CASSLLAGWGNEQFF.

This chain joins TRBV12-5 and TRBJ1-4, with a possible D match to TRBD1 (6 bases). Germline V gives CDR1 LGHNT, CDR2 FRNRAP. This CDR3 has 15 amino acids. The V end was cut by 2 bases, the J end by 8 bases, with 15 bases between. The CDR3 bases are TGTGCTAGTGGTTTGTTAGGGGGTTCGGGAGAAAAACTGTTTTTT. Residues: CASGLLGGSGEKLFF.

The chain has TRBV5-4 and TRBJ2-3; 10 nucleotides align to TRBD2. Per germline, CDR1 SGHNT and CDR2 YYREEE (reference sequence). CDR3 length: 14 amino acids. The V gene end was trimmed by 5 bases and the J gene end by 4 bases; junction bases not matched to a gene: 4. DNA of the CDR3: TGTGCCAGCAGATCTAGCGGGAGTCCAGATACGCAGTATTTT. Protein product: CASRSSGSPDTQYF.

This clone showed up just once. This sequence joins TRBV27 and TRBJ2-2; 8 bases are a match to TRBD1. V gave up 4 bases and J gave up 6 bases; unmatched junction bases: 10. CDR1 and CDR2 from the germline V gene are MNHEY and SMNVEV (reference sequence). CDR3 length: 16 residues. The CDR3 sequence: CASSSHWTGRPGELFF. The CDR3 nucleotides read TGTGCCAGCAGTTCACATTGGACAGGGAGACCCGGGGAGCTGTTTTTT.

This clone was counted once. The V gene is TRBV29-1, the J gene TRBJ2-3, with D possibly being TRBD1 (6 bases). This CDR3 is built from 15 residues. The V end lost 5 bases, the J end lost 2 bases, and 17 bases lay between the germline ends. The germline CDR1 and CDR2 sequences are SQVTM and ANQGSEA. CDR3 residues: CSVRQQGESTDTQYF. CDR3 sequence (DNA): TGCAGCGTTCGGCAACAGGGAGAGTCCACAGATACGCAGTATTTT.

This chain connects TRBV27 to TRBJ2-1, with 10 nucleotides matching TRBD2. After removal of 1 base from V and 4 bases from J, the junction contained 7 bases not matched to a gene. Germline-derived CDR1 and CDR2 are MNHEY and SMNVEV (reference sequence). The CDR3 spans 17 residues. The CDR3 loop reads CASSLLAGLAEYNEQFF. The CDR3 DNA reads TGTGCCAGCAGTTTATTGGCCGGACTAGCGGAATACAATGAGCAGTTCTTC.

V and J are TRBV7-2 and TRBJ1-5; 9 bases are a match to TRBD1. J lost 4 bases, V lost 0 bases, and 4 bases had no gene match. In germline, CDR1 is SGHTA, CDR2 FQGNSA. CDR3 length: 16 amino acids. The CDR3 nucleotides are TGTGCCAGCAGCTTAGCGGGGGGGACAGGGAATCAGCCCCAGCATTTT. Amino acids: CASSLAGGTGNQPQHF.

The CDR3 bases are TGTGCCAGCAGTTTATTAGCAGGGAAGGGCGGGGAGCTGTTTTTT. This translates into CASSLLAGKGGELFF. The rearrangement links TRBV27 to TRBJ2-2; D is possibly TRBD1 (5 bases). The CDR3 runs to 15 residues. Germline lookup yields CDR1 MNHEY and CDR2 SMNVEV (reference sequence). The ends were cut back, 1 base at V and 7 bases at J, with 13 bases in the middle.

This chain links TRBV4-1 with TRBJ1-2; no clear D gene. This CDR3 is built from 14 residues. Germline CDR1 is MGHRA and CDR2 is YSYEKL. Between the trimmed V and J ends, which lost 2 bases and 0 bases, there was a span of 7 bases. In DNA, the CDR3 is TGCGCCAGCAGCCAACCTATCACTAACTATGGCTACACCTTC. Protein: CASSQPITNYGYTF.

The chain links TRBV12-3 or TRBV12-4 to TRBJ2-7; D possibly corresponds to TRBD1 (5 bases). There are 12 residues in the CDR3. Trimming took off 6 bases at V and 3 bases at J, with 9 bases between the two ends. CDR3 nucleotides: TGTGCCAGCAGCCCTGACAGCTACGAGCAGTACTTC. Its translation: CASSPDSYEQYF.

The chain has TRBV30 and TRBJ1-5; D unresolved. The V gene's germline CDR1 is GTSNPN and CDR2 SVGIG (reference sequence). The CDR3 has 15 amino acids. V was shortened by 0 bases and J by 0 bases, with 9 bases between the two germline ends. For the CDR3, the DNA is TGTGCCTGGAGTGTGGGCCAGTATAGCAATCAGCCCCAGCATTTT. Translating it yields CAWSVGQYSNQPQHF.

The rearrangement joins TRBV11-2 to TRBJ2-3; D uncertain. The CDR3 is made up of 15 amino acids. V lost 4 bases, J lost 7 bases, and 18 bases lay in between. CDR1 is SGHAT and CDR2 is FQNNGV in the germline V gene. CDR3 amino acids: CASSYLPRSENTQYF. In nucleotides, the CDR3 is TGTGCCAGCAGCTACCTCCCTAGGAGCGAAAATACGCAGTATTTT.

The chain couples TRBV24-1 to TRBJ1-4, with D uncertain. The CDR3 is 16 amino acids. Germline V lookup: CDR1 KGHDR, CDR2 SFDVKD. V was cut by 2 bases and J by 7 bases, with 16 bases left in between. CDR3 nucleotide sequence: TGTGCCACCAGTGATTCGCGGGTCAGAGGCGGTGAAAAACTGTTTTTT. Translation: CATSDSRVRGGEKLFF.

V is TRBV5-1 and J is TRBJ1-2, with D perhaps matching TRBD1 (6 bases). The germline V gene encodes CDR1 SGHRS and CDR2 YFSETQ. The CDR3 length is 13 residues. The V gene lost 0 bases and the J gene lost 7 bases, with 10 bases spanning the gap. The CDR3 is CASSLDRESGYTF. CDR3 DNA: TGCGCCAGCAGCTTGGACAGGGAGTCTGGCTACACCTTC.

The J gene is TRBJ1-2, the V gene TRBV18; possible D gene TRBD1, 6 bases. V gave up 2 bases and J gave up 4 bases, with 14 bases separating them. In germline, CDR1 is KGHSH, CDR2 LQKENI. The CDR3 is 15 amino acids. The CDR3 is CASSPSGARSYGYTF. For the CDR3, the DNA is TGTGCCAGCTCACCATCAGGGGCTCGTAGCTATGGCTACACCTTC.

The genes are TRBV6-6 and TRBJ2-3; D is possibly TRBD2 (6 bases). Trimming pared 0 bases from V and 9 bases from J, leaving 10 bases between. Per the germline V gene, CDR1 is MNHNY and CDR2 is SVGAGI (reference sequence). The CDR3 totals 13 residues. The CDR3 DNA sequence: TGTGCCAGCAGTTACTCTTCGGGGGACACGCAGTATTTT. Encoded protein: CASSYSSGDTQYF.

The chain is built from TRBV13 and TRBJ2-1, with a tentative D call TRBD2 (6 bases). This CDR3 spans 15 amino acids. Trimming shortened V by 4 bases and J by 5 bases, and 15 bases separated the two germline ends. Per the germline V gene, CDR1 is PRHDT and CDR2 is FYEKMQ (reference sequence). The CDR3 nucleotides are TGTGCCAGCAGCTCGGCCGGGACTTCCGACAATGAGCAGTTCTTC. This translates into CASSSAGTSDNEQFF.

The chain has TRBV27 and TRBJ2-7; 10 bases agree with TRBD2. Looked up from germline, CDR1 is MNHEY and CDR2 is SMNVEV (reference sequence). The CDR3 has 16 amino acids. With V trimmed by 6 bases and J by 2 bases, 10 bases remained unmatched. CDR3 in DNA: TGTGCCAGCAGACCCGCGACTAGCGGGCTTACCTACGAGCAGTACTTC. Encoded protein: CASRPATSGLTYEQYF.

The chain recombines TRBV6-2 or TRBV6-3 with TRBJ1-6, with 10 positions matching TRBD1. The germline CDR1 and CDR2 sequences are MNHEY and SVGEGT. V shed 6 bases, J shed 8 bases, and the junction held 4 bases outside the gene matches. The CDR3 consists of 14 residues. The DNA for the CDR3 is TGTGCCAGCAGCGGACAGGGGGGATATTCACCCCTCCACTTT. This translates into CASSGQGGYSPLHF.